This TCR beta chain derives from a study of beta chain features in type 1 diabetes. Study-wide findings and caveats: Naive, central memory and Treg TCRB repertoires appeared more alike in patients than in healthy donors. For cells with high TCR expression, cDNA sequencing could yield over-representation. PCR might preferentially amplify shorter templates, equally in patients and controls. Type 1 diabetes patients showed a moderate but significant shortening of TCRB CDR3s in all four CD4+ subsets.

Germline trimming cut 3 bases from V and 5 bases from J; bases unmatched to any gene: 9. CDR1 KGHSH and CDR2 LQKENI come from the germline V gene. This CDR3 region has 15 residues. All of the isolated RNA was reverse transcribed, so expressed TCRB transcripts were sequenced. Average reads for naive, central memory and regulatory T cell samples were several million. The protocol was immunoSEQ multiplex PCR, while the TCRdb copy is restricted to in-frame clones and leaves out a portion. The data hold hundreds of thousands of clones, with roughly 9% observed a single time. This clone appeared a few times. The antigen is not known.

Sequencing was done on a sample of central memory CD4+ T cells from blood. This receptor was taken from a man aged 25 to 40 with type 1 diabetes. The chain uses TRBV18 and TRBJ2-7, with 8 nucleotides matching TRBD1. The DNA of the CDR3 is TGTGCCAGCTCACCGGCGCGGCAGGGGGCACACGAGCAGTACTTC. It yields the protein CASSPARQGAHEQYF.